The 28 T cell receptor beta chains below come from one sample, sequenced in a study of CD8 T cells in ankylosing spondylitis (dated by TCRdb to about 2017). Library preparation employed 5' RACE. Instrument on record: Illumina HiSeq 2500. The raw public data were reprocessed by TCRdb itself: fastp quality trimming at Q25, MiXCR clonotype calling, in-frame beta chains only. CDR3 protein duplicates are merged, each entry listing the most common genes and DNA. The sample includes around 340,000 distinct CDR3 sequences, with over 12% observed a single time. The ten largest make up roughly 0.99% of the sample. The specimen sequenced was blood, either unsorted or a sorted T cell fraction (not recorded which). All receptors come from a male donor with ankylosing spondylitis or in good health (not recorded which).

The chain links TRBV12-3 or TRBV12-4 to TRBJ1-5; D is unresolved. The CDR3 contains 13 residues. Trimming took off 3 bases at V and 5 bases at J, with 8 bases between the two ends. CDR3 DNA sequence: TGTGCCAGCAGTTTTACCGGATATCAGCCCCAGCATTTT. Its translation is CASSFTGYQPQHF.

This clonotype was recorded a few times. This rearrangement joins TRBV12-3 or TRBV12-4 to TRBJ1-5, with unresolved D. CDR3 length: 15 residues. V shed 5 bases and J shed 0 bases, with 11 bases lying between them. DNA of the CDR3: TGTGCCAGCAGTCCCCATTCCGATAGCAATCAGCCCCAGCATTTT. Its protein product is CASSPHSDSNQPQHF.

The table lists this clonotype with a few counts. The junction does not match germline at one end; this may be a read error. The chain is built from TRBV3-1 and TRBJ1-1; TRBD1 is a possible D gene (6 bases). The CDR3 extends over 13 amino acids. The germline CDR1 and CDR2 sequences are LGHDT and YNNKEL (reference sequence). CDR3 amino acids: CASTQERRDKAFF. The CDR3 DNA reads TGTGCCAGCACCCAAGAACGACGGGACAAAGCTTTCTTT.

This clonotype was detected a few times. The CDR3 spells CASTDKDYEQYF. The CDR3 region has the DNA TGTGCCAGCACCGACAAGGACTACGAGCAGTACTTC. The chain is built from TRBV28 and TRBJ2-7; D gene ambiguous. CDR1 and CDR2 from the germline V gene are MDHEN and SYDVKM. The CDR3 has 12 residues. Trimming took 7 bases from V and 3 from J, leaving 10 bases between them.

This chain links TRBV9 with TRBJ1-3; a weak D match, TRBD1 (5 bases). CDR1 SGDLS and CDR2 YYNGEE come from the germline V gene. With 0 bases removed from V and 5 bases from J, the gap between germline ends came to 18 bases. The CDR3 has 17 residues. CDR3 coding DNA: TGTGCCAGCAGCGTAGAGTGGCAGGGAAGTTCAAGAAACACCATATATTTT. Translation gives CASSVEWQGSSRNTIYF. The full variable domain, its missing parts supplied by reference TRBV9 and TRBJ1-3, is DSGVTQTPKHLITATGQRVTLRCSPRSGDLSVYWYQQSLDQGLQFLIQYYNGEERAKGNILERFSAQQFPDLHSELNLSSLELGDSALYFCASSVEWQGSSRNTIYFGEGSWLTVV.

This clonotype came up a few times. V gene TRBV5-1 combines with J gene TRBJ2-5; TRBD1 matches at 7 bases. The germline V gene encodes CDR1 SGHRS and CDR2 YFSETQ. The CDR3 covers 15 residues. V shed 3 bases, J shed 5 bases, and the junction held 10 bases outside the gene matches. The CDR3 DNA reads TGCGCCAGCAGCTACGACCTTGACAGGGAGGAGACCCAGTACTTC. Translation gives CASSYDLDREETQYF. Variable domain in full (rest from reference TRBV5-1 and TRBJ2-5): KAGVTQTPRYLIKTRGQQVTLSCSPISGHRSVSWYQQTPGQGLQFLFEYFSETQRNKGNFPGRFSGRQFSNSRSEMNVSTLELGDSALYLCASSYDLDREETQYFGPGTRLLVL.

This clonotype was detected many times. The chain carries TRBV20-1 and TRBJ2-1; 9 nucleotides match TRBD1. V lost 5 bases and J lost 0; bases outside the gene matches: 17. The CDR3 is made up of 19 amino acids. Germline V gene lookup returns CDR1 DFQATT and CDR2 SNEGSKA (reference sequence). The CDR3 protein is CSALSTGTGRPRSYNEQFF. DNA for the CDR3: TGCAGTGCTCTTTCAACCGGGACAGGGCGACCCCGCTCCTACAATGAGCAGTTCTTC.

This chain's CDR3 is CASSPSGRAENEQFF. DNA for the CDR3: TGTGCCAGCTCACCTAGCGGGAGGGCCGAGAATGAGCAGTTCTTC. The rearrangement uses TRBV18 and TRBJ2-1, with 11 bases fitting TRBD2. CDR3 length: 15 residues. The V segment lost 3 bases and the J segment 7 bases; nucleotides outside the gene matches: 5. The V gene's germline CDR1 is KGHSH and CDR2 LQKENI. The full variable domain, its missing parts supplied by reference TRBV18 and TRBJ2-1, is NAGVMQNPRHLVRRRGQEARLRCSPMKGHSHVYWYRQLPEEGLKFMVYLQKENIIDESGMPKERFSAEFPKEGPSILRIQQVVRGDSAAYFCASSPSGRAENEQFFGPGTRLTVL.

This clonotype was observed a few times. V gene TRBV6-1 combines with J gene TRBJ2-7, with D uncertain. This CDR3 has 12 residues. Germline V lookup: CDR1 MNHNS, CDR2 SASEGT. Trimming removed 11 bases at V and 1 base at J, with 12 bases between. DNA for the CDR3: TGTGCCGGAAGGACGGATTCCTACGAGCAGTACTTC. Protein product: CAGRTDSYEQYF.

The table lists this clonotype with many counts. The rearrangement joins TRBV5-1 to TRBJ1-3, with D possibly TRBD1 on 6 matching bases. Trimming cost V 0 bases and J 4 bases, with 8 bases left between them. The CDR3 extends over 14 amino acids. The germline V gene encodes CDR1 SGHRS and CDR2 YFSETQ. CDR3 nucleotide sequence: TGCGCCAGCAGCTTGGAACAGGGAGGAAACACCATATATTTT. Its protein is CASSLEQGGNTIYF.

The V and J genes are TRBV10-3 and TRBJ1-5, with TRBD1 matching over 10 bases. Germline values: CDR1 ENHRY, CDR2 SYGVKD. The CDR3 runs 15 residues. The J segment lost 5 bases and the V segment lost 11 bases, leaving 12 bases of the junction unmatched. This chain's CDR3 is CAPSAGQGVDQPQHF. CDR3 nucleotide sequence: TGTGCCCCCTCGGCAGGACAGGGGGTGGATCAGCCCCAGCATTTT.

This clonotype was counted many times. A junction end diverges from the germline sequence, so it may reflect a read error. The rearrangement joins TRBV12-3 or TRBV12-4 to TRBJ2-1; no definite D call. The CDR3 consists of 12 residues. The CDR3 bases are TGTGCCAGCAGTTTCGGACCCGATAGTTGCCTCTTC. It is translated as CASSFGPDSCLF.

The chain joins TRBV4-1 to TRBJ2-2, with 12 bases fitting TRBD2. The germline V gene has CDR1 MGHRA and CDR2 YSYEKL. After removal of 4 bases from V and 7 bases from J, the junction contained 4 bases not matched to a gene. The CDR3 is 15 amino acids. DNA of the CDR3: TGCGCCAGCAGCCGAGGACTAGCGGGGAACGGGGAGCTGTTTTTT. This codes for CASSRGLAGNGELFF.

There are a few counts of this clonotype. The CDR3 spells CASSYFRGDTQYF. CDR3 DNA: TGTGCCAGCAGTTACTTTAGAGGAGATACGCAGTATTTT. The chain is built from TRBV6-5 and TRBJ2-3; no definite D call. V was shortened by 1 base and J by 5 bases, with 7 bases between the two germline ends. Germline CDR1 and CDR2: MNHEY and SVGAGI. The CDR3 consists of 13 residues.

The rearrangement joins TRBV10-2 to TRBJ1-6; tentative D call: TRBD1 (6 bases). Trimming cost V 8 bases and J 8 bases, with 10 bases left between them. The CDR3 has 12 amino acids. Germline V gene lookup returns CDR1 WSHSY and CDR2 SAAADI. The CDR3 nucleotides read TGCGCCAGCGGAAGGGGGGATTCACCCCTCCACTTT. The encoded protein is CASGRGDSPLHF.

This clonotype was detected a few times. This chain links TRBV5-1 with TRBJ2-1, with 9 positions matching TRBD2. The CDR3 totals 14 residues. The V gene's germline CDR1 is SGHRS and CDR2 YFSETQ. V gave up 5 bases and J gave up 3 bases; unmatched junction bases: 3. In DNA, the CDR3 is TGCGCCAGCAGGGGAGCGGGGGGCTACAATGAGCAGTTCTTC. This sequence encodes CASRGAGGYNEQFF.

This rearrangement joins TRBV7-9 to TRBJ2-1, with D hard to call. Trimming took 5 bases from V and 0 from J, leaving 14 bases between them. This CDR3 is 16 amino acids long. Per germline, CDR1 SEHNR and CDR2 FQNEAQ (reference sequence). CDR3 DNA sequence: TGTGCCAGCAGCGAGATGGTTCAGAGCTCCTACAATGAGCAGTTCTTC. Amino acid sequence: CASSEMVQSSYNEQFF. Supplemented by reference TRBV7-9 and TRBJ2-1, the full variable domain reads DTGVSQNPRHKITKRGQNVTFRCDPISEHNRLYWYRQTLGQGPEFLTYFQNEAQLEKSRLLSDRFSAERPKGSFSTLEIQRTEQGDSAMYLCASSEMVQSSYNEQFFGPGTRLTVL.

The rearrangement links TRBV20-1 to TRBJ2-7; D call uncertain. Germline V gene lookup returns CDR1 DFQATT and CDR2 SNEGSKA (reference sequence). CDR3 length: 12 amino acids. V gave up 1 base and J gave up 5 bases, with 9 bases separating them. CDR3 loop: CSARVAGDEQYF. The CDR3 DNA reads TGCAGTGCTAGAGTGGCAGGAGACGAGCAGTACTTC.

This clonotype was seen only a few times. The rearrangement links TRBV12-3 or TRBV12-4 to TRBJ2-2; TRBD2 agrees at 7 bases. CDR3 length: 14 residues. Trimming at V came to 5 bases and at J to 6 bases, leaving 6 bases not matched to a gene. The CDR3 coding sequence is TGTGCCAGCAGTGTTAAGCGGGACGCCGGGGAGCTGTTTTTT. This encodes CASSVKRDAGELFF.

This clonotype was counted only a few times. The V and J genes are TRBV19 and TRBJ1-1; TRBD1 might be the D (5 bases). Trimming cost V 3 bases and J 2 bases, with 10 bases left between them. The CDR3 loop spans 14 amino acids. Germline V gene data show CDR1 as LNHDA and CDR2 as SQIVND (reference sequence). In nucleotides, the CDR3 is TGTGCCAGTAGTATTGAGGGGCGAAACACTGAAGCTTTCTTT. This sequence encodes CASSIEGRNTEAFF.

The chain couples TRBV20-1 to TRBJ1-2; D not certain. V was clipped by 4 bases and J by 12 bases, with 9 bases between them. This CDR3 has 9 residues. Per the germline V gene, CDR1 is DFQATT and CDR2 is SNEGSKA (reference sequence). The CDR3 sequence: CSAKGEDTF. The CDR3 nucleotides are TGCAGTGCTAAGGGCGAAGACACCTTC.

This clonotype was found a few times. The chain employs TRBV12-3 or TRBV12-4 and TRBJ2-1; D gene unclear. The length of the CDR3 is 14 residues. Trimming stripped 2 bases from V and 2 bases from J, with 7 bases between. The CDR3 DNA reads as TGTGCCAGCAGTTTAAGCGACGCCTACAATGAGCAGTTCTTC. Residues: CASSLSDAYNEQFF.

This clonotype was seen a few times. This rearrangement joins TRBV12-3 or TRBV12-4 to TRBJ2-1; 12 bases are a match to TRBD1. V trimming: 6 bases; J trimming: 5 bases; junction bases outside the gene matches: 5. This CDR3 has 15 amino acids. The CDR3 loop is CASRRGTGGHNEQFF. CDR3 bases: TGTGCCAGCAGACGAGGGACAGGGGGCCACAATGAGCAGTTCTTC.

This sequence joins TRBV5-1 and TRBJ2-3; 7 bases align to TRBD2. The length of the CDR3 is 17 residues. Germline V gives CDR1 SGHRS, CDR2 YFSETQ. With 0 bases clipped from V and 0 bases from J, the junction kept 7 bases outside the gene matches. The CDR3 is CASSLGYLAASTDTQYF. The CDR3, as DNA: TGCGCCAGCAGCTTGGGGTACCTAGCGGCTAGCACAGATACGCAGTATTTT.

This clonotype was seen repeatedly, ten times or more. This chain uses TRBV10-3 with TRBJ2-3; 7 bases line up with TRBD2. Per the germline V gene, CDR1 is ENHRY and CDR2 is SYGVKD. This CDR3 comprises 14 residues. The ends lost 4 bases at V and 4 bases at J; junction bases unmatched: 5. CDR3 coding DNA: TGTGCCATCAGTGGGGCGGGAGATCCAGATACGCAGTATTTT. This sequence encodes CAISGAGDPDTQYF.

The V and J genes are TRBV27 and TRBJ2-2, with D possibly matching TRBD2 (5 bases). The CDR3 covers 14 residues. CDR1 MNHEY and CDR2 SMNVEV come from the germline V gene (reference sequence). V was pared by 1 base and J by 3 bases, with 6 bases between. Here the CDR3 reads CASSLWGDTGELFF. CDR3 nucleotide sequence: TGTGCCAGCAGTTTATGGGGAGACACCGGGGAGCTGTTTTTT.

This clonotype was picked up a small number of times. This chain links TRBV25-1 with TRBJ2-5; the match to TRBD1 covers 12 bases. The V gene end was trimmed by 4 bases and the J gene end by 5 bases; junction bases not matched to a gene: 5. The length of the CDR3 is 15 residues. The germline gives CDR1 MGHDK, CDR2 SYGVNS. The CDR3 protein is CASSAGQGARETQYF. In DNA, the CDR3 is TGTGCCAGCAGTGCGGGACAGGGGGCGCGCGAGACCCAGTACTTC.

This chain joins TRBV20-1 and TRBJ2-7; 7 bases match TRBD1. The CDR3 runs 13 residues. The trim removed 6 bases at V and 0 bases at J, leaving 5 bases unmatched. Germline values: CDR1 DFQATT, CDR2 SNEGSKA (reference sequence). CDR3 in amino acids: CSATKGASYEQYF. The CDR3 DNA is TGCAGTGCCACAAAGGGGGCCTCCTACGAGCAGTACTTC.